This T cell receptor (beta chain) comes out of a study of T-cell memory formation after mild COVID-19. This CDR3 spans 17 amino acids. The germline gives CDR1 SGHRS, CDR2 YFSETQ. V lost 0 bases and J lost 6; bases outside the gene matches: 6. TCRdb recomputed calls from the 5' RACE reads with MiXCR, one row per CDR3 protein. Counted here are 350,000 to 450,000 distinct CDR3 sequences, around 14% occurring once; the ten biggest clones make up 22%. The sequencing input was PBMCs or a T cell subset sorted from them (not recorded which). The origin of this receptor is a man younger than 35 who had mild COVID-19 (a few samples of this study predate the infection). Cell type and time point are not known. V usage is TRBV5-1 and J usage is TRBJ1-6; 10 bases are shared with TRBD1. In DNA, the CDR3 is TGCGCCAGCAGCTTGGGGACAGGGGGGTCTGGTAATTCACCCCTCCACTTT. Translation: CASSLGTGGSGNSPLHF.